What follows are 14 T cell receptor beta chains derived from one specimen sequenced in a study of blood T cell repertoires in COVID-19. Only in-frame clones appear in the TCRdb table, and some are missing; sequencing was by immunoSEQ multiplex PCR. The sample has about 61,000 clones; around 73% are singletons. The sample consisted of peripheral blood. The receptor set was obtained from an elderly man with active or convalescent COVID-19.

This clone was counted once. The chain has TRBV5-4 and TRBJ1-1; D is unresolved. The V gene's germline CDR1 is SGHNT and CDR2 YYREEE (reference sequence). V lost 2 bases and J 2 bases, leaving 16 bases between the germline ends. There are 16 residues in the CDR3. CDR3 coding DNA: TGTGCCAGCAGCTTTGGGCCGGGAGGCAGAAACACTGAAGCTTTCTTT. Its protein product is CASSFGPGGRNTEAFF.

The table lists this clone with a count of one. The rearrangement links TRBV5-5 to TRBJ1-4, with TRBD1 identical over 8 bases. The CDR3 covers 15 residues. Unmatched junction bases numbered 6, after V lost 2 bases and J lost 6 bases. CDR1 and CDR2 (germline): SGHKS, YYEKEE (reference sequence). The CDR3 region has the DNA TGTGCCAGCAGCTTCCCCTCAGGGGGCTATGAAAAACTGTTTTTT. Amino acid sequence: CASSFPSGGYEKLFF.

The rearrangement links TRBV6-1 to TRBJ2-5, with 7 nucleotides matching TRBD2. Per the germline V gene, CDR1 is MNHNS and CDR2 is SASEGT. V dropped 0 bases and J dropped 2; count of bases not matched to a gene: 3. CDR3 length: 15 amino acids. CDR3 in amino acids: CASSEAVGGQETQYF. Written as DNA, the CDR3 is TGTGCCAGCAGTGAAGCGGTCGGGGGGCAAGAGACCCAGTACTTC.

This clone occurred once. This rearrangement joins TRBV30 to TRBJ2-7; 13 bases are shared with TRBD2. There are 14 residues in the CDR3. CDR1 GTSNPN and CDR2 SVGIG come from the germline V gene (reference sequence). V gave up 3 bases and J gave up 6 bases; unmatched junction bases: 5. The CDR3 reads CAWRKRLAGGEQYF. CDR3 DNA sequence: TGTGCCTGGAGGAAGAGACTAGCGGGAGGCGAGCAGTACTTC.

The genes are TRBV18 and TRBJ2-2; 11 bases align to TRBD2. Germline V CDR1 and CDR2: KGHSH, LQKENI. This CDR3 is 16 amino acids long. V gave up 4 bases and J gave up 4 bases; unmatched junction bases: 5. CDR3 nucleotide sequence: TGTGCCAGCTCACTAACTAGCGGGAGCTTCACCGGGGAGCTGTTTTTT. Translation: CASSLTSGSFTGELFF.

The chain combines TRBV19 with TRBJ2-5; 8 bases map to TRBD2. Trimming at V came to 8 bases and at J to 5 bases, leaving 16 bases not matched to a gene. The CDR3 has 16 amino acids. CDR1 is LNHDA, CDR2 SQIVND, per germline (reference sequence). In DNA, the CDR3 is TGTGCCAGTTCTCGACTAGCGCAAACCGAGGGGGAGACCCAGTACTTC. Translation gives CASSRLAQTEGETQYF.

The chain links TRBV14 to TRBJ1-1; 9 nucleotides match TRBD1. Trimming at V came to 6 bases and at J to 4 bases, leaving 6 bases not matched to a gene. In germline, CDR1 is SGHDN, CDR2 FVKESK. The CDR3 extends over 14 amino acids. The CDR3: CASRPGTGSTEAFF. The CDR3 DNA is TGTGCCAGCAGGCCCGGGACAGGGTCCACTGAAGCTTTCTTT.

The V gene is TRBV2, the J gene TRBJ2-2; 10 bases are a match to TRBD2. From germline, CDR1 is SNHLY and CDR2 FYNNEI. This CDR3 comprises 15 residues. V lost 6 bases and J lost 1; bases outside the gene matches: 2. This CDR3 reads CASSRTSGNTGELFF. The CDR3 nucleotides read TGTGCCAGCAGCAGGACTAGCGGGAACACCGGGGAGCTGTTTTTT.

CDR3 protein: CASKGAPGLNTDTQYF. Here the CDR3 DNA reads TGTGCCAGCAAAGGGGCCCCGGGACTCAACACAGATACGCAGTATTTT. The genes are TRBV28 and TRBJ2-3, with a possible D match to TRBD2 (6 bases). CDR3 length: 16 residues. The V gene's germline CDR1 is MDHEN and CDR2 SYDVKM. V was pared by 7 bases and J by 2 bases, with 19 bases between.

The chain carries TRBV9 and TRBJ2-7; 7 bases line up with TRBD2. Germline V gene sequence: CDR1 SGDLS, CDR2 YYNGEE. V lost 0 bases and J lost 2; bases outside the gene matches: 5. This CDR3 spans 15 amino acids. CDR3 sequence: CASSVGVGGAYEQYF. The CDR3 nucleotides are TGTGCCAGCAGCGTAGGAGTTGGGGGGGCCTACGAGCAGTACTTC.

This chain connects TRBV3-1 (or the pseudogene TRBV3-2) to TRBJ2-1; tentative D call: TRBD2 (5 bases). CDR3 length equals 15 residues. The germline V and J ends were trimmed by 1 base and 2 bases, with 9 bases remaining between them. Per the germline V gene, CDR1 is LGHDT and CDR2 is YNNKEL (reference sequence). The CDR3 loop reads CASSQGSGAYNEQFF. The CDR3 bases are TGTGCCAGCAGCCAAGGGTCCGGGGCCTACAATGAGCAGTTCTTC.

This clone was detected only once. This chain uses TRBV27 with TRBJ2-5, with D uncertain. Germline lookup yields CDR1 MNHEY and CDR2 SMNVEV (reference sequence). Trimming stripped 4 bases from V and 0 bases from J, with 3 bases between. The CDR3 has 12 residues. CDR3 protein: CASSSYQETQYF. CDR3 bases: TGTGCCAGCAGTTCCTACCAAGAGACCCAGTACTTC.

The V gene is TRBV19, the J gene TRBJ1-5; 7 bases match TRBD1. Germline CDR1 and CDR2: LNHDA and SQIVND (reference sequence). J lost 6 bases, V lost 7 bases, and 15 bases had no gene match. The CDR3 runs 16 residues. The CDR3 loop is CASTKGAFRAAQPQHF. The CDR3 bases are TGTGCCAGTACTAAGGGGGCGTTTAGGGCCGCTCAGCCCCAGCATTTT.

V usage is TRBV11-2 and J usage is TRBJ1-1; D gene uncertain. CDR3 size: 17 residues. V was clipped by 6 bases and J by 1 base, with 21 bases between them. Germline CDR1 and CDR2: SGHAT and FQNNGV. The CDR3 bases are TGTGCCAGCAGAGGCGCGACGGACGGGGAAAGGAACACTGAAGCTTTCTTT. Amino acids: CASRGATDGERNTEAFF.